The clone carrying this T cell receptor (beta chain) was counted at least ten times. Its antigen is currently unknown. Scientists made TCR beta libraries using quantitative 5'-RACE with molecular barcodes. TCRdb passed the 5' RACE reads through MiXCR, listing each CDR3 protein once. The sample consists of 200,000 to 300,000 distinct CDR3 sequences, 8.2% of them appearing once. The ends were cut back, 6 bases at V and 1 base at J, with 15 bases in the middle. The V gene's germline CDR1 is SNHLY and CDR2 FYNNEI. The CDR3 length is 15 residues. The sample is drawn from a study of CD8 T cells in ankylosing spondylitis. Findings and limits, study-wide: A subset of motif variants has previously been described in the synovial fluid and blood of reactive arthritis. A motif in TCR beta, a set of about eight highly homologous variants, appeared characteristic of ankylosing spondylitis blood. Clones tied to disease were said to be significantly enriched in matched ankylosing spondylitis synovial fluid.

This sequence originates from a female donor with ankylosing spondylitis or in good health (not recorded which). The sequencing sample was made of blood, either unsorted or a sorted T cell fraction (not recorded which). The V call is TRBV2, the J call TRBJ1-1, with a tentative D call TRBD1 (6 bases). The CDR3 DNA is TGTGCCAGCAGCCTAGAGGGGACACCGAACACTGAAGCTTTCTTT. Translated, it gives CASSLEGTPNTEAFF. Full variable domain (rest looked up from reference TRBV2 and TRBJ1-1): EPEVTQTPSHQVTQMGQEVILRCVPISNHLYFYWYRQILGQKVEFLVSFYNNEISEKSEIFDDQFSVERPDGSNFTLKIRSTKLEDSAMYFCASSLEGTPNTEAFFGQGTRLTVV.